A single sample gave rise to the 15 T cell receptor beta chains below, sequenced in a study of T cells in narcolepsy. Some clones are missing from TCRdb's copy, which holds only in-frame ones; the method was immunoSEQ multiplex PCR. The sample carries some 30,000 clones, 86% recorded once. Sequences were obtained from CD45RA- memory CD4+ T cells from PBMCs. These receptors all come from a human donor with narcolepsy.

The chain links TRBV29-1 to TRBJ1-4, with a weak D call TRBD1 (5 bases). Germline V gives CDR1 SQVTM, CDR2 ANQGSEA. The V end lost 3 bases, the J end lost 6 bases, and 11 bases lay between the germline ends. The CDR3 is 13 residues long. The CDR3, as DNA: TGCAGCGTTGATCCAGGGATGGATGAAAAACTGTTTTTT. This translates into CSVDPGMDEKLFF.

This sequence joins TRBV2 and TRBJ2-3; 8 bases align to TRBD2. The CDR3 runs to 15 residues. Germline trimming cut 7 bases from V and 2 bases from J; bases unmatched to any gene: 8. Germline CDR1 reads SNHLY; CDR2 reads FYNNEI. CDR3 sequence: CASKREPGDTDTQYF. The CDR3 coding sequence is TGTGCCAGCAAGCGGGAGCCAGGGGACACAGATACGCAGTATTTT.

This chain joins TRBV11-2 and TRBJ2-3, with D possibly matching TRBD2 (6 bases). The CDR3 has 13 amino acids. Germline CDR1 SGHAT, CDR2 FQNNGV. Trimming stripped 0 bases from V and 8 bases from J, with 9 bases between. Here the CDR3 DNA reads TGTGCCAGCAGCTTAGATGGGGGGTCTACGCAGTATTTT. Translating gives CASSLDGGSTQYF.

The J gene is TRBJ1-2, the V gene TRBV13; D call uncertain. Germline-derived CDR1 and CDR2 are PRHDT and FYEKMQ (reference sequence). This CDR3 spans 14 amino acids. Between the trimmed V and J ends, which lost 5 bases and 2 bases, there was a span of 12 bases. As DNA, the CDR3 is TGTGCCAGCAGCCCTCGGGCGGGAAACTATGGCTACACCTTC. Translated, it gives CASSPRAGNYGYTF. Looking up the rest from reference TRBV13 and TRBJ1-2 gives the full variable domain: AAGVIQSPRHLIKEKRETATLKCYPIPRHDTVYWYQQGPGQDPQFLISFYEKMQSDKGSIPDRFSAQQFSDYHSELNMSSLELGDSALYFCASSPRAGNYGYTFGSGTRLTVV.

This clone has more than one count but fewer than ten. This chain uses TRBV7-9 with TRBJ1-2; possibly TRBD1 for D (5 bases). The CDR3 length is 13 residues. CDR1 is SEHNR and CDR2 is FQNEAQ in the germline V gene (reference sequence). V was clipped by 5 bases and J by 2 bases, with 9 bases between them. The CDR3 sequence is CASSRDGNYGYTF. The CDR3 DNA reads TGTGCCAGCAGCCGGGACGGCAACTATGGCTACACCTTC. Variable domain in full (rest from reference TRBV7-9 and TRBJ1-2): DTGVSQNPRHKITKRGQNVTFRCDPISEHNRLYWYRQTLGQGPEFLTYFQNEAQLEKSRLLSDRFSAERPKGSFSTLEIQRTEQGDSAMYLCASSRDGNYGYTFGSGTRLTVV.

This chain joins TRBV6-5 and TRBJ2-1; maybe TRBD1 (6 bases). Germline V CDR1 and CDR2: MNHEY, SVGAGI. This CDR3 contains 16 residues. V lost 4 bases to trimming and J lost 7 bases, with 20 bases between them. The CDR3 sequence is CASSSNRELSWNEQFF. CDR3 DNA sequence: TGTGCCAGCAGTTCCAACAGGGAGTTGAGTTGGAATGAGCAGTTCTTC.

As concerns this clone: One end of the junction varies from germline; a read error may be responsible. Other nucleotide sequences in the sample specify the same CDR3. The V call is TRBV5-1, the J call TRBJ2-6, with D possibly matching TRBD1 (5 bases). The germline gives CDR1 SGHRS, CDR2 YFSETQ. This CDR3 has 16 amino acids. DNA of the CDR3: TGCGCCAGCAGCTTGGCCGCGGATTCTGGGGCCAACGTCCTGACCTTC. Amino acids: CASSLAADSGANVLTF. Looking up the rest from reference TRBV5-1 and TRBJ2-6 gives the full variable domain: KAGVTQTPRYLIKTRGQQVTLSCSPISGHRSVSWYQQTPGQGLQFLFEYFSETQRNKGNFPGRFSGRQFSNSRSEMNVSTLELGDSALYLCASSLAADSGANVLTFGAGSRLTVL.

The genes are TRBV5-1 and TRBJ1-2, with 7 bases lining up with TRBD1. This CDR3 has 15 residues. Germline V gives CDR1 SGHRS, CDR2 YFSETQ. V lost 0 bases, J lost 5 bases, and 7 bases stayed unmatched. The CDR3 loop is CASSLGGTDGYGYTF. CDR3 coding DNA: TGCGCCAGCAGCTTGGGAGGGACAGACGGGTATGGCTACACCTTC.

V and J are TRBV5-1 and TRBJ2-5, with a tentative D call TRBD2 (7 bases). The ends were cut back, 2 bases at V and 6 bases at J, with 23 bases in the middle. The germline gives CDR1 SGHRS, CDR2 YFSETQ. The CDR3 has 17 amino acids. The CDR3 DNA is TGCGCCAGCAGCTTTCATGCGGGGGCCTCAAAAGAAAAGACCCAGTACTTC. Protein sequence: CASSFHAGASKEKTQYF.

This clone appeared once. V and J are TRBV2 and TRBJ1-4; D call uncertain. CDR3 size: 14 residues. The V gene's germline CDR1 is SNHLY and CDR2 FYNNEI. The V end lost 4 bases, the J end lost 0 bases, and 6 bases lay between the germline ends. CDR3 region: CASSGRSTNEKLFF. In DNA form, the CDR3 reads TGTGCCAGCAGTGGGCGATCAACTAATGAAAAACTGTTTTTT. Drawing the rest from reference TRBV2 and TRBJ1-4, the complete variable domain is EPEVTQTPSHQVTQMGQEVILRCVPISNHLYFYWYRQILGQKVEFLVSFYNNEISEKSEIFDDQFSVERPDGSNFTLKIRSTKLEDSAMYFCASSGRSTNEKLFFGSGTQLSVL.

This chain links TRBV7-6 with TRBJ1-1, with D unclear. This CDR3 comprises 15 residues. Germline-derived CDR1 and CDR2 are SGHVS and FNYEAQ. Trimming took 5 bases from V and 4 from J, leaving 17 bases between them. DNA for the CDR3: TGTGCCAGCAGCCCAATGGGCAGTGCGGGCACTGAAGCTTTCTTT. As protein: CASSPMGSAGTEAFF. Filled out from reference TRBV7-6 and TRBJ1-1, the complete variable domain reads GAGVSQSPRYKVTKRGQDVALRCDPISGHVSLYWYRQALGQGPEFLTYFNYEAQQDKSGLPNDRFSAERPEGSISTLTIQRTEQRDSAMYRCASSPMGSAGTEAFFGQGTRLTVV.

This chain joins TRBV15 and TRBJ1-4; the D gene is possibly TRBD1 (5 bases). Per germline, CDR1 LNHNV and CDR2 YYDKDF (reference sequence). CDR3 length equals 19 residues. Trimming took 0 bases from V and 0 from J, leaving 17 bases between them. The CDR3 DNA follows: TGTGCCACCAGCAGAGATCGCGGCCACGGGGGAACAACTAATGAAAAACTGTTTTTT. Encoded protein: CATSRDRGHGGTTNEKLFF.

The chain couples TRBV4-1 to TRBJ2-2; D is ambiguous. V was shortened by 0 bases and J by 1 base, with 9 bases between the two germline ends. The CDR3 length is 16 residues. Germline V gene sequence: CDR1 MGHRA, CDR2 YSYEKL. The CDR3: CASSQDPRQNTGELFF. The CDR3 DNA reads as TGCGCCAGCAGCCAAGATCCCAGACAGAACACCGGGGAGCTGTTTTTT.

This clone was seen once. This chain joins TRBV2 and TRBJ2-7; D possibly matches TRBD1 or TRBD2 (5 bases each). The germline gives CDR1 SNHLY, CDR2 FYNNEI. CDR3 length equals 14 residues. Trimming left V 8 bases short and J 0 bases short, with 14 bases between. The CDR3 DNA reads TGTGCCAGCCGGGACGGCCTTAGCTCCTACGAGCAGTACTTC. Its protein product is CASRDGLSSYEQYF. The variable domain in full, with the rest retrieved from reference TRBV2 and TRBJ2-7, is EPEVTQTPSHQVTQMGQEVILRCVPISNHLYFYWYRQILGQKVEFLVSFYNNEISEKSEIFDDQFSVERPDGSNFTLKIRSTKLEDSAMYFCASRDGLSSYEQYFGPGTRLTVT.

This rearrangement joins TRBV5-1 to TRBJ2-1; 11 positions agree with TRBD2. J lost 0 bases, V lost 1 base, and 6 bases had no gene match. The CDR3 is 18 residues long. Germline CDR1 and CDR2: SGHRS and YFSETQ. This chain's CDR3 is CASSLPSGGSSSYNEQFF. CDR3 DNA sequence: TGCGCCAGCAGCTTGCCTAGCGGGGGGTCCAGCTCCTACAATGAGCAGTTCTTC.